One T cell receptor beta chain is described in this entry. Its specificity is not known. The data were taken from a study of cytomegalovirus exposure and HLA in healthy donors. Study outcomes and limitations: The listing of roughly 160 TCR beta chains classed them as cytomegalovirus-associated.

There are 15 residues in the CDR3. Germline CDR1 and CDR2: SGHTA and FQGNSA. The J segment lost 4 bases and the V segment lost 5 bases, leaving 7 bases of the junction unmatched. This PCR relied on a set of 60 Vbeta primers and 13 Jbeta primers. The assay was immunoSEQ multiplex PCR, and TCRdb's table has in-frame clones only and misses some. Among some 200,000 clones listed, around 75% were seen once. This TCR was sampled from a man aged 40-49 years in good health and CMV-seropositive. The source material was PBMCs. The chain combines TRBV7-2 with TRBJ2-5; 10 positions match TRBD2. CDR3 DNA sequence: TGTGCCAGCAGCAGTACTAGCGGGGTCGGAGAGACCCAGTACTTC. Its protein product is CASSSTSGVGETQYF.